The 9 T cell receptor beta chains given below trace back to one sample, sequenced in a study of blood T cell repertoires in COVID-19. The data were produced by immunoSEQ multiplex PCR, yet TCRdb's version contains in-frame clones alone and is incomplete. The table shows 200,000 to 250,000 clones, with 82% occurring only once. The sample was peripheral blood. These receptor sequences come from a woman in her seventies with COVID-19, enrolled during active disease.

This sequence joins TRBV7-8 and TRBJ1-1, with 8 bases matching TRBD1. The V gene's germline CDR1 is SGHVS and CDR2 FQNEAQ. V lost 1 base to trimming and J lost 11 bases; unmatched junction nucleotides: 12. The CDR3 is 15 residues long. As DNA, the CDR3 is TGTGCCAGCAGCTTAGGACAGGGGCCGCAAGGATGGGCTTTCTTT. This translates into CASSLGQGPQGWAFF.

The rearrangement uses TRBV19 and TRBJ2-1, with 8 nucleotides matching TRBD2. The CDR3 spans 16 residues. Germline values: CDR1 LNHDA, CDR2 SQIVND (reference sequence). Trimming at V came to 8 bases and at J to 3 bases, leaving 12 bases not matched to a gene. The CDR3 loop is CASRGGSLGFYNEQFF. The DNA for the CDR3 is TGTGCCAGTCGCGGGGGGAGTTTAGGATTCTACAATGAGCAGTTCTTC.

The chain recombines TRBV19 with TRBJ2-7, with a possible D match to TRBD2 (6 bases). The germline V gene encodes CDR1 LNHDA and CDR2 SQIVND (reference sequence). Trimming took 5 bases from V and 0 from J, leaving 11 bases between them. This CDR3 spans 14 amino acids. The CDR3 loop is CASSETGVSYEQYF. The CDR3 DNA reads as TGTGCCAGTAGTGAAACGGGGGTCTCCTACGAGCAGTACTTC.

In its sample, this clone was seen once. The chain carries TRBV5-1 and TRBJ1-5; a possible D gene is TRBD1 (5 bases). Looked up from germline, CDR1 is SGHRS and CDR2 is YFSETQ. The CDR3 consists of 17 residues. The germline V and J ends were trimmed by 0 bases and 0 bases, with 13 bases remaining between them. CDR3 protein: CASSLGGGEFSNQPQHF. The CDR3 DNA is TGCGCCAGCAGCTTGGGCGGGGGGGAGTTTAGCAATCAGCCCCAGCATTTT.

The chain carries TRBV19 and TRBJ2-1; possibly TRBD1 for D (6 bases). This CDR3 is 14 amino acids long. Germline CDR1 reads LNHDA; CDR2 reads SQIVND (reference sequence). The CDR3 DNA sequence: TGTGCAAGTTCGCCTATGAACAGGGCACTCGAGCAGTTCTTC. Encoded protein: CASSPMNRALEQFF.

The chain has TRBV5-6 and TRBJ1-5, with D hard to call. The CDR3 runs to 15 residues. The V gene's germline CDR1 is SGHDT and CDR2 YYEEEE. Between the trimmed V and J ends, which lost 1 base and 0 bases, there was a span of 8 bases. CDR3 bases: TGTGCCAGCAGCTTGTCACTTTATAGCAATCAGCCCCAGCATTTT. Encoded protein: CASSLSLYSNQPQHF.

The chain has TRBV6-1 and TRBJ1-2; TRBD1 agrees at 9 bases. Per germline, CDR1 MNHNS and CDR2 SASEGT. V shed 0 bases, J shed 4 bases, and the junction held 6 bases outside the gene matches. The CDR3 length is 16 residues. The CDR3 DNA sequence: TGTGCCAGCAGTGAAGCGGGGACAGGGCTGGGCTATGGCTACACCTTC. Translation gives CASSEAGTGLGYGYTF.

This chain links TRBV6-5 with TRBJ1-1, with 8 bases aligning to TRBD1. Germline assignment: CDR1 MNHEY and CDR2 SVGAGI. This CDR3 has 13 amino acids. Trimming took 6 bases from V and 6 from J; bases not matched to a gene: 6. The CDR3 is CASRDRERAEAFF. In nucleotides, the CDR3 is TGTGCCAGCAGGGACAGGGAGAGGGCTGAAGCTTTCTTT.

The CDR3 here is CASSAGLAGVVLTF. CDR3 nucleotide sequence: TGTGCCAGCAGTGCGGGACTAGCGGGTGTGGTCCTGACTTTC. The genes are TRBV28 and TRBJ2-6; TRBD2 agrees at 12 bases. The V segment lost 5 bases and the J segment 13 bases; nucleotides outside the gene matches: 6. Germline-derived CDR1 and CDR2 are MDHEN and SYDVKM. CDR3 length: 14 residues. Complete variable domain (other parts from reference TRBV28 and TRBJ2-6): DVKVTQSSRYLVKRTGEKVFLECVQDMDHENMFWYRQDPGLGLRLIYFSYDVKMKEKGDIPEGYSVSREKKERFSLILESASTNQTSMYLCASSAGLAGVVLTFGAGSRLTVL.